What follows describes a single TCR beta chain. This entry comes from a study of T cell responses to AZD1222 COVID-19 vaccine. Assay used: immunoSEQ multiplex PCR; TCRdb lists only in-frame clones, some missing. The profile shows around 130,000 clones, roughly nine tenths of them singletons. Trimming cost V 3 bases and J 3 bases, with 8 bases left between them. The CDR3 is 13 residues long. CDR1 and CDR2 from the germline V gene are PRHDT and FYEKMQ (reference sequence). Source: peripheral blood, taken on day 0 of AZD1222 vaccination. The V call is TRBV13, the J call TRBJ1-2; D is perhaps TRBD1 (5 bases). The sequence derives from an adult in good health. The chain's CDR3 is CASSFVRDYGYTF. The CDR3 region has the DNA TGTGCCAGCAGCTTTGTCAGGGACTATGGCTACACCTTC.